This T cell receptor (beta chain) stems from a study of OX40 agonist ivuxolimab in advanced cancers. Turning to the study itself: An anti-OX40 (CD134) antibody with agonistic activity, ivuxolimab, was administered to patients. Administration of intravenous ivuxolimab to patients occurred every 2 weeks at 0.01 to 10 mg/kg.

General study results and limits: Partial responders treated at 0.1-3.0 mg/kg exhibited clonal expansion among the lowest measured. Clonal expansion from baseline to week 6 occurred in both CD4+ and CD8+ T cells.

Trimming left V 9 bases short and J 1 base short, with 14 bases between. Germline values: CDR1 SGHRS, CDR2 YFSETQ. This CDR3 has 14 residues. Worth noting for this clone: As yet, its antigen is unknown.

Method: immunoSEQ multiplex PCR; TCRdb's copy keeps in-frame clones and lacks some. The repertoire consists of 60,000 to 100,000 clones, with approximately 80% occurring once and the leading ten covering 0.51%. This receptor was identified in an adult with an advanced solid tumor such as melanoma, head and neck, liver or kidney cancer. The rearrangement links TRBV5-1 to TRBJ2-1, with no clear D. The sample was CD4+ or CD8+ T cells sorted from blood, taken in a trial of the OX40 agonist ivuxolimab. The DNA for the CDR3 is TGCGCCACCGCGACGGGCGCGTCCTACAATGAGCAGTTCTTC. This codes for CATATGASYNEQFF.